These T cell receptor beta chains were read from a single sample in a study of T cells in Graves' hyperthyroidism and ophthalmopathy. TCRdb called the multiplex PCR reads again in MiXCR, with one record for every CDR3 protein. The sample lists roughly 510,000 distinct CDR3 sequences; 46% were seen once. Input material: peripheral blood or thyroid tissue (not recorded which). The source is an adult woman with Graves' disease, either hyperthyroidism or ophthalmopathy (not recorded which). The CDR3 runs from the conserved cysteine through the conserved F or W. The order of the fields is clone size, V gene, J gene, D gene, CDR3 DNA, CDR3 protein. D genes are given only for firm matches. The listing skips clone size in some rows; elsewhere it reads once, few, many or a size class.

many	TRBV24-1	TRBJ1-2	-	TGTGCCACCAGTGATCCCTCCCACGGCTACACCTTC	CATSDPSHGYTF
-	TRBV7-8	TRBJ2-3	-	TGTGCCAGCAGCCCCCGATCGGGGTACGGTTTGGATACGCAGTATTTT	CASSPRSGYGLDTQYF
-	TRBV7-9	TRBJ1-1	-	TGTGCCAGCAGCTCTGACGGGGGTAGCACTGAAGCTTTCTTT	CASSSDGGSTEAFF
many	TRBV14	TRBJ1-6	-	TGTGCCAGCAGCCGCCGGGGTGTTGGGTCACCCCTCCACTTT	CASSRRGVGSPLHF
many	TRBV2	TRBJ1-4	-	TGTGCCAGCGGGACTTACAATGAAAAACTGTTTTTT	CASGTYNEKLFF
-	TRBV18	TRBJ2-3	-	TGTGCCAGCTCACCAGGGGGCAAAGATACGCAGTATTTT	CASSPGGKDTQYF
-	TRBV29-1	TRBJ1-4	TRBD1	TGCAGCGTCGATGGAGGGCGCGGACAGGGGAAGGGGAATGAAAAACTGTTTTTT	CSVDGGRGQGKGNEKLFF
-	TRBV29-1	TRBJ2-7	TRBD1	TGCAGCGTCGCCCACCGGGACAGGAACTACGAGCAGTACTTC	CSVAHRDRNYEQYF
many	TRBV6-1	TRBJ1-2	-	TGTGCCAGCAGGGGACCGGGGCTTACCTATGGCTACACCTTC	CASRGPGLTYGYTF
few	TRBV29-1	TRBJ2-7	-	TGCAGCGTTGAAGGCGGGAACGGCGAGCAGTACTTC	CSVEGGNGEQYF
-	TRBV2	TRBJ1-5	TRBD1	TGTGCCAGCAGTGACGACAGGGTACATCAGCCCCAGCATTTT	CASSDDRVHQPQHF
-	TRBV29-1	TRBJ1-1	TRBD1	TGCAGCGTTGGACAAAGACAGGGTCTGAACGGTGAAGCTTTCTTT	CSVGQRQGLNGEAFF
-	TRBV29-1	TRBJ1-3	-	TGCAGCGTTGACAAGGGAAACACCATATATTTT	CSVDKGNTIYF
many	TRBV2	TRBJ2-7	-	TGTGCCAGCAGGTCTTTGGGGCCCGAGCAGTACTTC	CASRSLGPEQYF
-	TRBV7-3	TRBJ2-7	TRBD2	TGCGCCAGCAGCCAAGGGATAGCGGGACGGGTCTACGAGCAGTACTTC	CASSQGIAGRVYEQYF
-	TRBV7-3	TRBJ2-2	TRBD2	TGTGCCAGCAGCGCGGGGGTCGGGGAGCTGTTTTTT	CASSAGVGELFF
-	TRBV7-2	TRBJ1-4	-	TGTGCCAGCAGCCAACCTTTGAGGGCAACTAGTGAAAAACTGTTTTTT	CASSQPLRATSEKLFF
-	TRBV6-1	TRBJ1-5	-	TGTGCCAGCTCTGTCGGCCGAATGGGCCAGCCCCAGCATTTT	CASSVGRMGQPQHF
few	TRBV19	TRBJ1-1	TRBD1	TGTGCCAGCCGGACAGGGACGCACACTGAAGCTTTCTTT	CASRTGTHTEAFF
once	TRBV5-5	TRBJ2-7	TRBD1	TGTGCCAGCAGCTCTCAGACAGGGGACGAGCAGTACTTC	CASSSQTGDEQYF
-	TRBV12-3/TRBV12-4	TRBJ2-7	TRBD1	TGTGCCAGCAGCCCGGACAGGGTCCACGAGCAGTACTTC	CASSPDRVHEQYF
few	TRBV12-3/TRBV12-4	TRBJ1-2	-	TGTGCCAGCAGTTTTGGTAGTTCCCATGGCTACACCTTC	CASSFGSSHGYTF
many	TRBV20-1	TRBJ1-4	-	TGCAGTGCTAGGGGAACTATTGGAGAAAAACTGTTTTTT	CSARGTIGEKLFF
once	TRBV20-1	TRBJ1-5	-	TGCAGTGCTAGATTAGGGGGGCGCGTTCAGCCCCAGCATTTT	CSARLGGRVQPQHF
-	TRBV20-1	TRBJ2-5	-	TGCAGTGCTAGGGGCAGAGACAGGGAGACCCAGTACTTC	CSARGRDRETQYF
many	TRBV20-1	TRBJ2-7	-	TGCAGTGCGGACAAACGCTACGAGCAGTACTTC	CSADKRYEQYF
many	TRBV5-1	TRBJ2-5	-	TGCGCCAGCAGCTTTTCAGGACTCCAAGAGACCCAGTACTTC	CASSFSGLQETQYF
once	TRBV7-9	TRBJ1-1	TRBD1	TGTGCCAGCAGCTCCTTCCAGGGGGGGAACACTGAAGCTTTCTTT	CASSSFQGGNTEAFF
many	TRBV7-9	TRBJ1-6	-	TGTGCCAGCAGCCTAAGACGGTATAATTCACCCCTCCACTTT	CASSLRRYNSPLHF
few	TRBV9	TRBJ1-2	-	TGTGCCAGCAGCGTAACACATTCCGACTATGGCTACACCTTC	CASSVTHSDYGYTF
many	TRBV20-1	TRBJ1-1	-	TGCAGTGCTAAACAGGGGAACACTGAAGCTTTCTTT	CSAKQGNTEAFF
-	TRBV20-1	TRBJ2-7	TRBD2	TGCAGTGCGCGCCATGGCGGGAGTGACTACGAGCAGTACTTC	CSARHGGSDYEQYF
-	TRBV24-1	TRBJ1-2	-	TGTGCCACCAGTGATCCCGGAATGGGGGGCGATGGCTACACCTTC	CATSDPGMGGDGYTF
-	TRBV30	TRBJ1-2	-	TGTGCCTGGGAGCGGGTCGGCTTCACCTTC	CAWERVGFTF
-	TRBV24-1	TRBJ1-2	-	TGTGCCATCAGACAAGTCCAGGGGTATGGCTACACCTTC	CAIRQVQGYGYTF
many	TRBV5-1	TRBJ1-3	-	TGCGCCAGCAGCTTGGACGGAAGGAACCTGGGAAACACCATATATTTT	CASSLDGRNLGNTIYF
-	TRBV10-2	TRBJ2-7	TRBD2	TGCGCCAGCAGCCAAGATGCTAGCGGGGCCTACGAGCAGTACTTC	CASSQDASGAYEQYF
-	TRBV15	TRBJ2-5	-	TGTGCCACCAGCCGAAGAGGGGAGACCCAGTACTTC	CATSRRGETQYF
-	TRBV11-2	TRBJ2-7	-	TGTGCCAGCAGCCGGGCCACCACCTACGAGCAGTACTTC	CASSRATTYEQYF
many	TRBV20-1	TRBJ1-6	-	TGCAGTGCTAGGGGGAGCAGATATAATTCACCCCTCCACTTT	CSARGSRYNSPLHF
many	TRBV5-1	TRBJ1-2	TRBD1	TGCGCCAGCAGCGCGGACAGGCTCTATGGCTACACCTTC	CASSADRLYGYTF
few	TRBV7-8	TRBJ2-4	TRBD1	TGTGCCAGCAGCCGACAGGGAACAAACATTCAGTACTTC	CASSRQGTNIQYF
-	TRBV5-1	TRBJ1-1	-	TGCGCCAGCAGCTTGTTAAGTACCGTGAGTGCCAGCTCTGGAAACACTGAAGCTTTCTTT	CASSLLSTVSASSGNTEAFF
-	TRBV5-5	TRBJ1-2	-	TGTGCCAGCAGCCGGTCCACTCGGCGGGACTATGGCTACACCTTC	CASSRSTRRDYGYTF
-	TRBV24-1	TRBJ2-5	-	TGTGCCACCAGTGAAGCCCGACAGGAAGAGACCCAGTACTTC	CATSEARQEETQYF
many	TRBV9	TRBJ2-5	-	TGTGCCAGCAGCGTAGAACCCGAGACCCAGTACTTC	CASSVEPETQYF
-	TRBV13	TRBJ2-2	-	TGTGCCAGCAGCTTCCTAGGGCTTAGGGGGAACACCGGGGAGCTGTTTTTT	CASSFLGLRGNTGELFF
-	TRBV7-9	TRBJ1-6	-	TGTCCCAGCAACTTAGCTCTTAATAATTCACCCCTCCACTTT	CPSNLALNNSPLHF
-	TRBV5-1	TRBJ2-5	TRBD2	TGTGCCAGCAGCGGCTGGACTAGCGGGGAAGAGACCCAGTACTTC	CASSGWTSGEETQYF
many	TRBV5-1	TRBJ1-4	-	TGTGCCAGCAGTCGGGCTGGTGAAAAACTGTTTTTT	CASSRAGEKLFF
-	TRBV7-2	TRBJ1-2	-	TGTACCAGCAGCCAAGGACGGGGGGATGGCTACACCTTC	CTSSQGRGDGYTF